This T cell receptor (beta chain) was sequenced for a study of T cell repertoires in cytomegalovirus infection. MiXCR, run by TCRdb on the reads, gives a single entry per CDR3 protein. The profile shows about 740,000 distinct CDR3 sequences, 35% to 40% of them singletons. Between the trimmed V and J ends, which lost 3 bases and 2 bases, there was a span of 10 bases. Germline V gene data show CDR1 as LNHDA and CDR2 as SQIVND (reference sequence). The CDR3 extends over 14 amino acids. This clonotype was observed a few times. The rearrangement links TRBV19 to TRBJ1-2, with D possibly TRBD1 on 5 matching bases. The specimen sequenced was PBMCs. The receptor was derived from a human donor in good health (CMV status not recorded). Some clones in this sample may be carry-over from other donors' samples. DNA of the CDR3: TGTGCCAGTAGTATCGGTCGGGACAACTATGGCTACACCTTC. Translation: CASSIGRDNYGYTF.